These 5 T cell receptor beta chains were all obtained from the same sample, sequenced in a study of blood T cell repertoires in COVID-19. Using immunoSEQ multiplex PCR, the repertoire was profiled, and TCRdb retains in-frame clones only, with some absent. The sample holds some 120,000 clones, around 83% seen once. What was sequenced was peripheral blood. The receptors come from a man aged 65 to 79 with acute or convalescent COVID-19.

The V and J genes are TRBV7-8 and TRBJ2-7, with 11 bases matching TRBD1. This CDR3 has 17 residues. Losses at the gene ends were 1 base for V and 3 bases for J; bases not matched to a gene: 8. Germline V gives CDR1 SGHVS, CDR2 FQNEAQ. The CDR3 coding sequence is TGTGCCAGCAGCTTAGGACCGCCCGGGACAGGGGGCTACGAGCAGTACTTC. It is translated as CASSLGPPGTGGYEQYF.

The V and J genes are TRBV5-6 and TRBJ1-3; maybe TRBD1 (5 bases). V was trimmed by 3 bases and J by 7 bases, leaving 14 bases between them. The CDR3 totals 14 residues. In germline, CDR1 is SGHDT, CDR2 YYEEEE. The CDR3 loop is CASSSTGTANTIYF. The CDR3 bases are TGTGCCAGCAGCTCTACCGGGACTGCGAACACCATATATTTT.

The rearrangement joins TRBV28 to TRBJ1-1, with 7 bases matching TRBD1. Germline trimming cut 5 bases from V and 6 bases from J; bases unmatched to any gene: 9. Germline CDR1 is MDHEN and CDR2 is SYDVKM. The CDR3 runs to 14 residues. The CDR3 reads CASSPQGRMAEAFF. The DNA of the CDR3 is TGTGCCAGCAGTCCACAGGGGAGGATGGCTGAAGCTTTCTTT.

Only a few counts were recorded for this clone. The rearrangement links TRBV21-1 to TRBJ1-4. TRBV21-1 is flagged as a pseudogene. This CDR3 is 14 amino acids long. In DNA, the CDR3 is TGTGCCAGCAGCAAGATCGAGGGAGATGAAAAACTGTTTTTT. It is translated as CASSKIEGDEKLFF.

About this clone itself: The sample carries other DNA sequences with the same CDR3. The V and J genes are TRBV5-4 and TRBJ1-4, with TRBD1 matching over 11 bases. This CDR3 region has 15 residues. Germline CDR1 SGHNT, CDR2 YYREEE (reference sequence). J gave up 8 bases and V 0 bases, and 3 bases lay outside the gene matches. The CDR3 is CASSLAGTGGEKLFF. In DNA, the CDR3 is TGTGCCAGCAGCTTGGCCGGGACAGGGGGAGAAAAACTGTTTTTT.